The source of this T cell receptor (beta chain) is a study of blood T cell repertoires in COVID-19. In the study overall: Acute and convalescent COVID-19 specimens originated in the United States, Italy and Spain.

Unmatched junction bases numbered 5, after V lost 7 bases and J lost 8 bases. Per germline, CDR1 LNHDA and CDR2 SQIVND (reference sequence). The CDR3 runs 14 residues. Enrollment of patients from Seattle took place during active infection, with longitudinal follow-up. Assay: immunoSEQ multiplex PCR; the TCRdb copy retains only in-frame clones and omits some. This sample carries some 270,000 clones, about 90% of them seen once, and the ten largest clones take around 1.9%. The J gene is TRBJ1-6, the V gene TRBV19, with 10 bases lining up with TRBD1. The sequenced material came from peripheral blood. This sequence originates from a woman aged 55-69 years with COVID-19, enrolled during active disease. CDR3 loop: CASTQDRGDSPLHF. CDR3 nucleotide sequence: TGTGCCAGTACCCAGGACAGGGGGGATTCACCCCTCCACTTT.